A single sample is the source of the 32 T cell receptor beta chains below, sequenced in a study of blood T cell repertoires in COVID-19. Repertoires were generated with immunoSEQ multiplex PCR, while TCRdb's copy carries only in-frame clones and drops some. The top ten hold roughly 3.9% of the sample, which has roughly 88,000 clones, around 90% seen once. Sequencing used peripheral blood. The receptors were gathered from a woman in her forties or fifties in a cohort sampled during active COVID-19.

The gene calls are TRBV4-2 and TRBJ2-3, with TRBD2 matching over 7 bases. V was pared by 0 bases and J by 5 bases, with 11 bases of the junction left unmatched. CDR3 length: 17 amino acids. The germline CDR1 and CDR2 sequences are LGHNA and YNFKEQ. CDR3 amino acids: CASSQDLVMGGGDTQYF. The CDR3 DNA reads TGTGCCAGCAGCCAAGATCTAGTCATGGGGGGGGGAGATACGCAGTATTTT.

The chain couples TRBV9 to TRBJ1-1, with a tentative D call TRBD1 (6 bases). The CDR3 loop spans 16 amino acids. CDR1 is SGDLS, CDR2 YYNGEE, per germline. V was clipped by 3 bases and J by 2 bases, with 17 bases between them. Here the CDR3 DNA reads TGTGCCAGCAGCGATGGGGGGGCAGCCGGTAACACTGAAGCTTTCTTT. Translated, it gives CASSDGGAAGNTEAFF.

V gene TRBV3-1 (or the pseudogene TRBV3-2) combines with J gene TRBJ1-6; D is undetermined. The V and J ends lost 1 base and 13 bases respectively, with 14 bases between them. Germline V CDR1 and CDR2: LGHDT, YNNKEL (reference sequence). This CDR3 contains 14 residues. The CDR3 spells CASSQATSGYPLHF. DNA of the CDR3: TGTGCCAGCAGCCAAGCAACTTCAGGCTACCCCCTCCACTTT.

This clone has just one count. The gene calls are TRBV24-1 and TRBJ2-3; D might be TRBD1 (6 bases). This CDR3 has 14 amino acids. Germline loops: CDR1 KGHDR, CDR2 SFDVKD. V was clipped by 10 bases and J by 0 bases, with 13 bases between them. CDR3 in amino acids: CATSRGVSTDTQYF. CDR3 coding DNA: TGTGCCACTTCCAGGGGAGTCAGCACAGATACGCAGTATTTT.

The rearrangement joins TRBV4-1 to TRBJ1-2; no clear D gene. Trimming shortened V by 1 base and J by 0 bases, and 9 bases separated the two germline ends. The V gene's germline CDR1 is MGHRA and CDR2 YSYEKL. This CDR3 contains 15 residues. The CDR3 bases are TGCGCCAGCAGCCAAGGCGGCCAGCCTAACTATGGCTACACCTTC. This codes for CASSQGGQPNYGYTF.

The gene calls are TRBV12-3 or TRBV12-4 and TRBJ1-2; 7 nucleotides line up with TRBD1. J gave up 8 bases and V 5 bases, and 5 bases lay outside the gene matches. The CDR3 is 12 amino acids. CDR3 protein: CASSDRAWGYTF. The CDR3 region has the DNA TGTGCCAGCAGTGACAGGGCGTGGGGCTACACCTTC.

This sequence joins TRBV11-3 and TRBJ1-3; D gene ambiguous. There are 13 residues in the CDR3. The V end was cut by 4 bases, the J end by 2 bases, with 6 bases between. Germline CDR1 SGHNT, CDR2 YENEEA. DNA for the CDR3: TGTGCCAGCAGCTCCCGAGCTGGAAACACCATATATTTT. It codes for CASSSRAGNTIYF.

As DNA, the CDR3 is TGCAGCGTCAGGGGCGGTACTGGGACCGGGGAGCTGTTTTTT. Translation gives CSVRGGTGTGELFF. The chain uses TRBV29-1 and TRBJ2-2; D may be TRBD1 (6 bases). V lost 6 bases to trimming and J lost 5 bases, with 16 bases between them. This CDR3 region has 14 residues. Germline V lookup: CDR1 SQVTM, CDR2 ANQGSEA.

The chain is built from TRBV4-1 and TRBJ2-2, with D perhaps matching TRBD1 (5 bases). Germline V gives CDR1 MGHRA, CDR2 YSYEKL. V was shortened by 4 bases and J by 0 bases, with 15 bases between the two germline ends. This CDR3 is built from 17 residues. The chain's CDR3 is CASSLRTGPTNTGELFF. In DNA, the CDR3 is TGCGCCAGCAGCCTCAGAACAGGACCCACGAACACCGGGGAGCTGTTTTTT.

The chain has TRBV5-6 and TRBJ1-1; tentative D call: TRBD1 (5 bases). V gave up 3 bases and J gave up 1 base, with 7 bases separating them. The CDR3 has 13 residues. Germline V gene lookup returns CDR1 SGHDT and CDR2 YYEEEE. In DNA form, the CDR3 reads TGTGCCAGCAGCTGGCAGGGGAACACTGAAGCTTTCTTT. Its protein product is CASSWQGNTEAFF.

CDR3 protein: CASSSPGLQETQYF. The CDR3, as DNA: TGTGCCAGCAGCTCCCCGGGACTTCAAGAGACCCAGTACTTC. The V and J genes are TRBV7-6 and TRBJ2-5; a possible D gene is TRBD2 (6 bases). This CDR3 comprises 14 residues. The V gene's germline CDR1 is SGHVS and CDR2 FNYEAQ. V lost 4 bases and J 2 bases, leaving 11 bases between the germline ends.

The chain employs TRBV6-6 and TRBJ1-2, with TRBD1 as a possible D gene (5 bases). Trimming cost V 6 bases and J 5 bases, with 7 bases left between them. The germline V gene has CDR1 MNHNY and CDR2 SVGAGI (reference sequence). This CDR3 contains 11 residues. The DNA for the CDR3 is TGTGCCAGCAGCCGGGGGTATGGCTACACCTTC. Amino acids: CASSRGYGYTF.

The V call is TRBV5-1, the J call TRBJ1-2; D is perhaps TRBD1 (6 bases). Trimming stripped 2 bases from V and 0 bases from J, with 11 bases between. Germline values: CDR1 SGHRS, CDR2 YFSETQ. This CDR3 contains 15 residues. The CDR3 protein is CASSFRGGTNYGYTF. The CDR3 DNA reads TGCGCCAGCAGCTTCCGGGGGGGCACTAACTATGGCTACACCTTC.

V usage is TRBV6-5 and J usage is TRBJ2-7; no firm D call. This CDR3 is built from 12 residues. Germline CDR1 reads MNHEY; CDR2 reads SVGAGI. Trimming left V 7 bases short and J 4 bases short, with 11 bases between. The CDR3 is CASTSGAYEQYF. DNA for the CDR3: TGTGCCAGCACGTCCGGAGCGTACGAGCAGTACTTC.

This chain links TRBV4-1 with TRBJ2-2; 10 positions match TRBD1. Germline V gene sequence: CDR1 MGHRA, CDR2 YSYEKL. Trimming cost V 4 bases and J 4 bases; bases outside gene matches: 6. The CDR3 sequence is 16 residues long. The CDR3 coding sequence is TGCGCCAGCAGCCGCCGGGACAGGGGAGTCACCGGGGAGCTGTTTTTT. This encodes CASSRRDRGVTGELFF.

The genes are TRBV27 and TRBJ2-7, with 10 bases aligning to TRBD2. The CDR3 is 14 residues long. CDR1 MNHEY and CDR2 SMNVEV come from the germline V gene (reference sequence). Trimming cost V 7 bases and J 2 bases; bases outside gene matches: 5. The CDR3 region has the DNA TGTGCCAGCAAACGGACTAGCGGTGCCTACGAGCAGTACTTC. Encoded protein: CASKRTSGAYEQYF.

This rearrangement joins TRBV29-1 to TRBJ1-1; TRBD1 aligns across 7 bases. Unmatched junction bases numbered 9, after V lost 6 bases and J lost 5 bases. Germline V gene lookup returns CDR1 SQVTM and CDR2 ANQGSEA. This CDR3 region has 13 residues. The CDR3 bases are TGCAGCGTGGTAGGGGGCGCGGGAACTGAAGCTTTCTTT. This encodes CSVVGGAGTEAFF.

This clone was seen only once. The chain couples TRBV5-1 to TRBJ2-5, with 8 bases matching TRBD2. Germline V gene lookup returns CDR1 SGHRS and CDR2 YFSETQ. This CDR3 comprises 15 residues. After removal of 3 bases from V and 2 bases from J, the junction contained 6 bases not matched to a gene. CDR3: CASSSGGSTQETQYF. In nucleotides, the CDR3 is TGCGCCAGCAGCTCGGGGGGGTCTACTCAAGAGACCCAGTACTTC.

The genes are TRBV6-4 and TRBJ2-1; 12 nucleotides agree with TRBD1. This CDR3 is built from 17 residues. After removal of 0 bases from V and 8 bases from J, the junction contained 8 bases not matched to a gene. Germline V gives CDR1 MRHNA, CDR2 SNTAGT. The CDR3 nucleotides read TGTGCCAGCAGTGACTCGGCGCCGGGACAGGGGGCCCATGAGCAGTTCTTC. It translates to CASSDSAPGQGAHEQFF.

The chain links TRBV5-1 to TRBJ2-1; 14 bases agree with TRBD2. CDR1 is SGHRS, CDR2 YFSETQ, per germline. The CDR3 covers 17 residues. V gave up 0 bases and J gave up 7 bases; unmatched junction bases: 6. CDR3 region: CASSLETSGGAANEQFF. CDR3 in DNA: TGCGCCAGCAGCTTGGAGACTAGCGGGGGGGCCGCAAATGAGCAGTTCTTC.

The chain joins TRBV19 to TRBJ1-1; maybe TRBD1 (5 bases). The CDR3 is 15 amino acids. Trimming removed 6 bases from V and 1 base from J, with 15 bases in between. CDR1 is LNHDA and CDR2 is SQIVND in the germline V gene (reference sequence). The CDR3 loop is CASRSGEPRNTEAFF. CDR3 DNA: TGTGCCAGTAGATCGGGGGAGCCTAGGAACACTGAAGCTTTCTTT.

This chain uses TRBV7-3 with TRBJ2-3; 10 positions agree with TRBD2. V trimming: 1 base; J trimming: 4 bases; junction bases outside the gene matches: 8. The CDR3 has 17 residues. Germline CDR1 and CDR2: SGHTA and FQGTGA. CDR3 sequence reads: CASSLMRSGTSADTQYF. The CDR3 DNA is TGTGCCAGCAGCTTAATGAGATCCGGGACTAGCGCAGATACGCAGTATTTT.

The rearrangement joins TRBV19 to TRBJ2-1; D call uncertain. Trimming removed 7 bases at V and 0 bases at J, with 10 bases between. Germline CDR1 and CDR2: LNHDA and SQIVND (reference sequence). The CDR3 extends over 14 amino acids. The CDR3 loop reads CASKPQSSYNEQFF. CDR3 DNA sequence: TGTGCCAGTAAGCCTCAAAGCTCCTACAATGAGCAGTTCTTC.

This sequence joins TRBV19 and TRBJ2-7, with TRBD2 matching 14 bases. The V segment lost 6 bases and the J segment 4 bases; nucleotides outside the gene matches: 5. The germline CDR1 and CDR2 sequences are LNHDA and SQIVND (reference sequence). The length of the CDR3 is 15 residues. Here the CDR3 DNA reads TGTGCCAGTAGGGGGACTAGCGGGAGTTGGTACGAGCAGTACTTC. As protein: CASRGTSGSWYEQYF.

The J gene is TRBJ2-3, the V gene TRBV28; 9 bases are shared with TRBD1. The CDR3 runs 13 residues. V gave up 4 bases and J gave up 6 bases; unmatched junction bases: 2. Germline lookup yields CDR1 MDHEN and CDR2 SYDVKM. The DNA for the CDR3 is TGTGCCAGCAGTTCACAGGGGGCGGATACGCAGTATTTT. Residues: CASSSQGADTQYF. The full variable domain, in which reference TRBV28 and TRBJ2-3 provide the parts outside the CDR3, is DVKVTQSSRYLVKRTGEKVFLECVQDMDHENMFWYRQDPGLGLRLIYFSYDVKMKEKGDIPEGYSVSREKKERFSLILESASTNQTSMYLCASSSQGADTQYFGPGTRLTVL.

This clone was counted once. CDR3 sequence (DNA): TGTGCCAGCACCGAGGAGGGGTTAACCTATAATTCACCCCTCCACTTT. It codes for CASTEEGLTYNSPLHF. The chain is built from TRBV6-6 and TRBJ1-6; D possibly corresponds to TRBD1 (5 bases). CDR1 is MNHNY and CDR2 is SVGAGI in the germline V gene (reference sequence). Trimming left V 7 bases short and J 2 bases short, with 15 bases between. The CDR3 extends over 16 amino acids.

The CDR3 loop reads CASSWTTGLAGVDTQYF. CDR3 nucleotide sequence: TGTGCCAGCAGCTGGACGACCGGACTAGCGGGAGTGGATACGCAGTATTTT. The J gene is TRBJ2-3, the V gene TRBV11-3; 13 positions agree with TRBD2. Trimming took 4 bases from V and 6 from J; bases not matched to a gene: 10. This CDR3 contains 17 residues. Germline CDR1 SGHNT, CDR2 YENEEA.

This rearrangement joins TRBV7-9 to TRBJ2-7; 8 bases map to TRBD2. V was clipped by 5 bases and J by 6 bases; unmatched bases: 6. The CDR3 runs 13 residues. The germline gives CDR1 SEHNR, CDR2 FQNEAQ (reference sequence). This CDR3 reads CASSPLRGAEQYF. CDR3 coding DNA: TGTGCCAGCAGCCCGCTGCGGGGGGCCGAGCAGTACTTC.

The V call is TRBV29-1, the J call TRBJ2-1; 8 bases map to TRBD2. The CDR3 has 13 amino acids. V gave up 7 bases and J gave up 3 bases; unmatched junction bases: 5. The germline CDR1 and CDR2 sequences are SQVTM and ANQGSEA. This chain's CDR3 is CSGGGRFYNEQFF. The CDR3 DNA sequence: TGCAGCGGGGGCGGGAGGTTCTACAATGAGCAGTTCTTC.

CDR3 nucleotide sequence: TGTGCAAGTCGCTTATTCCACATCTCGGGGTGCTGTACGTACTTC. As protein: CASRLFHISGCCTYF. The rearrangement joins TRBV12-2 to TRBJ2-4; the D call of TRBD2 is as the table states it, not checked on the DNA. TRBV12-2 is classified as a pseudogene. CDR3 length equals 15 residues.

The V gene is TRBV28, the J gene TRBJ1-2; no reliable D call. The ends were cut back, 1 base at V and 3 bases at J, with 9 bases in the middle. The CDR3 runs to 14 residues. CDR1 and CDR2 (germline): MDHEN, SYDVKM. CDR3 sequence: CASSLSLEYYGYTF. The CDR3 DNA sequence: TGTGCCAGCAGTTTATCGCTGGAGTACTATGGCTACACCTTC.

The chain employs TRBV10-3 and TRBJ1-6, with 7 bases matching TRBD1. Germline V gene lookup returns CDR1 ENHRY and CDR2 SYGVKD. The CDR3 spans 14 residues. Germline trimming cut 4 bases from V and 5 bases from J; bases unmatched to any gene: 2. DNA of the CDR3: TGTGCCATCAGTGCCGGGACAGATAATTCACCCCTCCACTTT. Amino acids: CAISAGTDNSPLHF.